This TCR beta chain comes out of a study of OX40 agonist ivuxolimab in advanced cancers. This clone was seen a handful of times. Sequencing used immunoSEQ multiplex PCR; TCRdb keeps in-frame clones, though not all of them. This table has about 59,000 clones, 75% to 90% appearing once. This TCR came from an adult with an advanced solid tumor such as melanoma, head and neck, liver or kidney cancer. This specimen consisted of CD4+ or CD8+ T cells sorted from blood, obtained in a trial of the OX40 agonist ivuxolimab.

For the CDR3, the DNA is TGTGCCAGCAGTGGGACAGGGACGCAGCCCCAGCATTTT. Residues: CASSGTGTQPQHF. The chain has TRBV6-1 and TRBJ1-5; the match to TRBD1 covers 8 bases. The CDR3 spans 13 residues. V dropped 4 bases and J dropped 7; count of bases not matched to a gene: 3. Germline V gene sequence: CDR1 MNHNS, CDR2 SASEGT.